The clone carrying this TCR beta chain was picked up one time. This sequence may be a read error, since a much larger clone differs from it by one base. The conserved phenylalanine or tryptophan normally closing the CDR3 is absent here, so this likely arose from a read error. The sample is drawn from a study of molecular identifiers for immune sequencing clone quantification. V lost 4 bases, J lost 5 bases, and 17 bases lay in between. The CDR3 is made up of 15 amino acids. CDR1 is LGHDT, CDR2 YNNKEL, per germline (reference sequence). Input for naive CD8 libraries was roughly 17,000 to 1,000,000 sorted cells; the RNA fraction used was 10%, 30% or 50%. For naive CD8 T cells, sorting used the CD8+CD4-CCR7+CD45RA+ phenotype. TCRdb reanalysed the PCR reads using MiXCR and keeps one entry per CDR3 protein. The profile covers about 640,000 distinct CDR3 sequences, with about 20% appearing a single time and 0.85% taken by the ten largest.

The chain combines TRBV3-1 with TRBJ2-5, with D uncertain. Material for sequencing was naive CD8+ T cells from blood, with Jurkat cell RNA spiked in. Sample subset: FACS-sorted CD8+CD4-CCR7+CD45RA+ naive T cells. This receptor was identified in a human donor in good health. Some libraries in this study had Jurkat cell RNA spiked in. CDR3 in amino acids: CASSPPPGGLETQYS. The CDR3 DNA reads TGTGCCAGCAGCCCCCCCCCCGGCGGATTGGAGACCCAGTACTCC.